This T cell receptor beta chain derives from a study of cytomegalovirus exposure and HLA in healthy donors. Whole-study findings and limits: Looking again later, the authors saw that most CMV-associated TCR beta chains seemed HLA-restricted.

In the PCR, 60 Vbeta and 13 Jbeta primers were used. Generated by immunoSEQ multiplex PCR, the TCRdb table keeps only in-frame clones and is missing some. The table shows 150,000 to 200,000 clones, with over 80% occurring only once. Remarks on this clone: Its antigen is not known.

With V trimmed by 0 bases and J by 6 bases, 4 bases remained unmatched. The CDR3 length is 16 residues. Per germline, CDR1 SGDLS and CDR2 YYNGEE. The chain couples TRBV9 to TRBJ2-1, with TRBD2 matching over 12 bases. Sequenced: PBMCs. The origin of this receptor is a man aged 50-60 years in good health and CMV-seropositive. CDR3 coding DNA: TGTGCCAGCAGCGTAGATCTAGCGGGAGGGCTCAATGAGCAGTTCTTC. Its protein product is CASSVDLAGGLNEQFF.